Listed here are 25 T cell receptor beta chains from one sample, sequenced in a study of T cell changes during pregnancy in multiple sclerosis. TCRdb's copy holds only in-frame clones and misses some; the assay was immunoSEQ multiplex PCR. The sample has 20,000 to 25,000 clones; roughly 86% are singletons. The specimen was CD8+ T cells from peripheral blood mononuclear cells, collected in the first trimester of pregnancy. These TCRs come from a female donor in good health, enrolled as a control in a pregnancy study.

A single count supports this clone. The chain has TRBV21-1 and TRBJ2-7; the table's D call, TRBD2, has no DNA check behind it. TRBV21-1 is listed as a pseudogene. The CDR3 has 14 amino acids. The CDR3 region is CASSKWRALVQQYF. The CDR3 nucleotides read TGTGCCAGCAGCAAATGGCGGGCCCTTGTGCAGCAGTACTTC.

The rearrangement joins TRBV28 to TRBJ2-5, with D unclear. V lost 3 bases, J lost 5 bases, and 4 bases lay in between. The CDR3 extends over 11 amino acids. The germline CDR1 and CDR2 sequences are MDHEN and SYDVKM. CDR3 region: CASSFGETQYF. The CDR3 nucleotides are TGTGCCAGCAGTTTTGGCGAGACCCAGTACTTC.

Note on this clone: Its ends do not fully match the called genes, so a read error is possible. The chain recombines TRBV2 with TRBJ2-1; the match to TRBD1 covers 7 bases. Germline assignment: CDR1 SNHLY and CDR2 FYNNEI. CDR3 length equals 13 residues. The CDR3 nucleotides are TGTGCCAGCAGTAAAGCAGGGGGCAATGAGCAGTTCTTC. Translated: CASSKAGGNEQFF.

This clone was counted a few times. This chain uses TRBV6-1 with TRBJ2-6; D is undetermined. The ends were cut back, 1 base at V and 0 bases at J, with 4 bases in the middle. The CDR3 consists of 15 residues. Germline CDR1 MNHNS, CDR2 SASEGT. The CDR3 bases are TGTGCCAGCAGTGAAGACAGCTCTGGGGCCAACGTCCTGACTTTC. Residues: CASSEDSSGANVLTF.

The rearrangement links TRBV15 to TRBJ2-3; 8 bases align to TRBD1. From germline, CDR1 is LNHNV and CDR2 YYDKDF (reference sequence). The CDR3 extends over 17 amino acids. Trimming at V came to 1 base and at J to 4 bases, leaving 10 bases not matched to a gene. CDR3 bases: TGTGCCACCAGCAGAGTTACCCCAGGGGGCGAGTCAGATACGCAGTATTTT. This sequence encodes CATSRVTPGGESDTQYF.

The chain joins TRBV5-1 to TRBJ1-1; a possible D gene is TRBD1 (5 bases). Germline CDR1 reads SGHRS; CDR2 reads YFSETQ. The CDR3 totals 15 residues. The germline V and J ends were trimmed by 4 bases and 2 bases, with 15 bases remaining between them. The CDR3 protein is CASSPRTGLNTEAFF. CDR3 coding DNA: TGCGCCAGCAGCCCGAGAACAGGCCTAAACACTGAAGCTTTCTTT.

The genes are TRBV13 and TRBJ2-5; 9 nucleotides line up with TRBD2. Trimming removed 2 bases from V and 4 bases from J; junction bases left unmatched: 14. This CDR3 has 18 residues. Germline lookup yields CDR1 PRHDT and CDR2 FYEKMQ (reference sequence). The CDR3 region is CASSLRGGGASRGETQYF. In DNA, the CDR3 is TGTGCCAGCAGCTTAAGGGGCGGGGGGGCCTCCAGAGGAGAGACCCAGTACTTC.

The CDR3 DNA is TGCGCCAGCAGCCAAGTATCCAGCGGACCCTATGGCTACACCTTC. Its protein is CASSQVSSGPYGYTF. The chain employs TRBV4-1 and TRBJ1-2; the D is unclear. The V gene's germline CDR1 is MGHRA and CDR2 YSYEKL. V was trimmed by 1 base and J by 4 bases, leaving 13 bases between them. This CDR3 comprises 15 residues.

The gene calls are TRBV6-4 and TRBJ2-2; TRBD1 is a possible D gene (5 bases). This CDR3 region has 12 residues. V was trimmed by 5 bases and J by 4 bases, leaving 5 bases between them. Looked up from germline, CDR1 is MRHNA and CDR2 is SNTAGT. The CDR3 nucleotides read TGTGCCAGCAGTCAGGGCACCGGGGAGCTGTTTTTT. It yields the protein CASSQGTGELFF.

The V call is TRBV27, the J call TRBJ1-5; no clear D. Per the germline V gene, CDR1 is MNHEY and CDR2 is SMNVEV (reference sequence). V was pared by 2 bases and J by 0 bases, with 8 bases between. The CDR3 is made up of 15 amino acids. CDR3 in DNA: TGTGCCAGCAGTTTAGTCTCCTATAGCAATCAGCCCCAGCATTTT. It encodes CASSLVSYSNQPQHF.

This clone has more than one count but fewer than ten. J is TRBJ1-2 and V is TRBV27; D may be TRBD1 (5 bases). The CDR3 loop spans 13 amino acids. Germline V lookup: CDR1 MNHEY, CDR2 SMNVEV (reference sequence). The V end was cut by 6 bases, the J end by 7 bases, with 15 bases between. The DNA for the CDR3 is TGTGCCAGCAGCAATTCGGGGGGGGGTGGCTACACCTTC. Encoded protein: CASSNSGGGGYTF.

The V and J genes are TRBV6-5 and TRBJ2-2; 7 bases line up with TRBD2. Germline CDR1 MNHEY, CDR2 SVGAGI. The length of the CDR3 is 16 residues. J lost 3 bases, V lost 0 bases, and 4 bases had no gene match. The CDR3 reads CASSYSGRGYTGELFF. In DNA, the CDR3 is TGTGCCAGCAGTTACTCTGGGCGGGGGTACACCGGGGAGCTGTTTTTT.

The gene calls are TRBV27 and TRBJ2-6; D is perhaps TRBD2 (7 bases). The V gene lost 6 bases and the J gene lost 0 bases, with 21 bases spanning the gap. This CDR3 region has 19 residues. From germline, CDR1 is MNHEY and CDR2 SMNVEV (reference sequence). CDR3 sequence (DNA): TGTGCCAGCAGCCCTGTGGGAGGGGACACTGGCTCTGGGGCCAACGTCCTGACTTTC. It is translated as CASSPVGGDTGSGANVLTF.

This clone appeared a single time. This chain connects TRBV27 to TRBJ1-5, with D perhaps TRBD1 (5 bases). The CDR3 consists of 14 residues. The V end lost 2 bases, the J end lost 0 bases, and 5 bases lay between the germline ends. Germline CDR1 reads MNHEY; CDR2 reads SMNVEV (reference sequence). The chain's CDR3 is CASSLQGSNQPQHF. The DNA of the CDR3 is TGTGCCAGCAGTTTACAGGGTAGCAATCAGCCCCAGCATTTT.

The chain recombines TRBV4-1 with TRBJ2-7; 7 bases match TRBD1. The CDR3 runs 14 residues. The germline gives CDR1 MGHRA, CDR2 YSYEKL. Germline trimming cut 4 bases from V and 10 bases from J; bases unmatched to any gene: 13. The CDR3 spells CASSPPGRDRDQYF. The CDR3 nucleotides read TGCGCCAGCAGCCCCCCAGGGAGAGACAGGGATCAGTACTTC.

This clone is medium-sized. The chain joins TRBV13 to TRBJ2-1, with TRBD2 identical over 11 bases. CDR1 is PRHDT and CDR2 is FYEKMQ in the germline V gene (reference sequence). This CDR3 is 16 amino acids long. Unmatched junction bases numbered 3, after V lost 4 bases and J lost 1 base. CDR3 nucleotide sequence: TGTGCCAGCAGCTCGGGACTAGCGGAGTCCTACAATGAGCAGTTCTTC. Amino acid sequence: CASSSGLAESYNEQFF.

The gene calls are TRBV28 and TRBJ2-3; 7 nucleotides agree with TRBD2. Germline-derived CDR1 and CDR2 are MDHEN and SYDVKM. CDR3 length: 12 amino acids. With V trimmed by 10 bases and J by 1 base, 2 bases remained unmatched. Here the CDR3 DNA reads TGTGCCATAGGACTAGGCACAGATACGCAGTATTTT. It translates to CAIGLGTDTQYF.

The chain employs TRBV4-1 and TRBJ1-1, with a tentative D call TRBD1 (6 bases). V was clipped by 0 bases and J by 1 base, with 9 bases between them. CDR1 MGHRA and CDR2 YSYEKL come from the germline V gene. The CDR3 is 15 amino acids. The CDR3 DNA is TGCGCCAGCAGCCAAGAGCAGGGGTCGAACACTGAAGCTTTCTTT. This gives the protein CASSQEQGSNTEAFF.

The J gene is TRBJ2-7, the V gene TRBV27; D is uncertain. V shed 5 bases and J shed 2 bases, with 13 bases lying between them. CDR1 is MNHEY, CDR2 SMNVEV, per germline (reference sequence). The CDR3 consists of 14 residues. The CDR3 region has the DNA TGTGCCAGCAGTGTAGGTCCGGGTCCCTACGAGCAGTACTTC. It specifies CASSVGPGPYEQYF.

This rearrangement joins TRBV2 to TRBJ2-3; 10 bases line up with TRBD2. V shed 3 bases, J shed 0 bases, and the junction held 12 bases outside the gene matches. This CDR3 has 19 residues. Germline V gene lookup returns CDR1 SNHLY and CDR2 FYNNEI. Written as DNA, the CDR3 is TGTGCCAGCAGTGAGAGCGGGAGGGCCGCTGCCATTAGCACAGATACGCAGTATTTT. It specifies CASSESGRAAAISTDTQYF.

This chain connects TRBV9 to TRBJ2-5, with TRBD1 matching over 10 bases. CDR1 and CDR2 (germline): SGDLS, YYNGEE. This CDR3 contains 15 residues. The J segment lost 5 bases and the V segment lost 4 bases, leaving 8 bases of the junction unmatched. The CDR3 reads CASSTPTGGWETQYF. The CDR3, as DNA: TGTGCCAGCAGCACCCCGACAGGGGGCTGGGAGACCCAGTACTTC.

The CDR3 loop is CASSQPGLADTQYF. For the CDR3, the DNA is TGCGCCAGCAGCCAGCCGGGACTGGCGGATACGCAGTATTTT. The chain combines TRBV4-1 with TRBJ2-3; tentatively, D is TRBD2 (6 bases). CDR1 and CDR2 from the germline V gene are MGHRA and YSYEKL. V gave up 3 bases and J gave up 6 bases, with 13 bases separating them. The CDR3 is made up of 14 amino acids.

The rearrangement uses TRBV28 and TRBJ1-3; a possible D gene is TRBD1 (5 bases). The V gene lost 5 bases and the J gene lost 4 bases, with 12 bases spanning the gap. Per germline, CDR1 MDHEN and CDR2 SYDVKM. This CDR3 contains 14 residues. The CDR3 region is CASSLGGEGNTIYF. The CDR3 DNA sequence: TGTGCCAGCAGTCTGGGGGGGGAAGGAAACACCATATATTTT.

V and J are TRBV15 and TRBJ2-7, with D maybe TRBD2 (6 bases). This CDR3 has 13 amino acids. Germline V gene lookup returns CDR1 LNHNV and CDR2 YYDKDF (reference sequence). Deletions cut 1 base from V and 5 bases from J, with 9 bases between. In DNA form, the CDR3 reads TGTGCCACCAGCAGAGTCGGAGGGAACGAGCAGTACTTC. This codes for CATSRVGGNEQYF.

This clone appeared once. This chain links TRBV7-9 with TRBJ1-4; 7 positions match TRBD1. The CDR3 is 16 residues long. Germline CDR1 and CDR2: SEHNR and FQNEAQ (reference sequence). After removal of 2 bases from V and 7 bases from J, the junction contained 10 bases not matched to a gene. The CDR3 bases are TGTGCCAGCAGCTTAATTTCGGGACAGCCCTTTGAAAAACTGTTTTTT. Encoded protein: CASSLISGQPFEKLFF.